This T cell receptor beta chain was identified during a study of T cells after yellow fever vaccination. Universal primer sites and UMIs were introduced during 5'RACE template-switching synthesis of TCR cDNA. TCRdb recomputed calls from the 5' RACE reads with MiXCR, one row per CDR3 protein. The data hold about 630,000 distinct CDR3 sequences, with more than 9% observed a single time. Germline CDR1 GTSNPN, CDR2 SVGIG (reference sequence). Trimming removed 5 bases from V and 7 bases from J; junction bases left unmatched: 9. The CDR3 runs to 14 residues. This chain connects TRBV30 to TRBJ1-5; 9 bases are shared with TRBD1. The TCR comes from a man younger than 45 who received the YFV17D yellow fever vaccine. Sample: PBMCs, taken on the day of the yellow fever booster vaccination. The CDR3 loop reads CAWAGTGRSQPQHF. Here the CDR3 DNA reads TGTGCCTGGGCCGGGACAGGGCGATCGCAGCCCCAGCATTTT.